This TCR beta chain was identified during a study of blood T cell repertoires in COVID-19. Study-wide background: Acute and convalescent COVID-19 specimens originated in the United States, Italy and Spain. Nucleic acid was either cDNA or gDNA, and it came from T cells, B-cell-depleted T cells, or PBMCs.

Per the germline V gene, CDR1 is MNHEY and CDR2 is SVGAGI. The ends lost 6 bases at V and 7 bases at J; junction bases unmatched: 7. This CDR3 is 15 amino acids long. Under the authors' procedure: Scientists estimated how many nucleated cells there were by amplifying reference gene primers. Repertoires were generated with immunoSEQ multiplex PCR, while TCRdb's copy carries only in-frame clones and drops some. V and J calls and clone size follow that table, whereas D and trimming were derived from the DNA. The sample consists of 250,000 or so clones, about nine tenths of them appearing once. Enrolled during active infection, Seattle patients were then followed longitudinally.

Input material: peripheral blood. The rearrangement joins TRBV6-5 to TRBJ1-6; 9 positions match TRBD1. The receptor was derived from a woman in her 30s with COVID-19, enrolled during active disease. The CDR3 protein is CASRTRDRVNSPLHF. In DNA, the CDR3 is TGTGCCAGCAGAACGAGGGACAGGGTCAATTCACCCCTCCACTTT.